This T cell receptor beta chain comes out of a study of cytomegalovirus exposure and HLA in healthy donors. CDR3 size: 14 residues. Trimming removed 5 bases from V and 4 bases from J, with 14 bases in between. Germline V gene data show CDR1 as SGHTA and CDR2 as FQGNSA. It was with 60 Vbeta and 13 Jbeta primers that the PCR ran. Profiled with immunoSEQ multiplex PCR; TCRdb holds only in-frame clones, not every one. This listing includes approximately 76,000 clones. Sequenced material: PBMCs. The clonotype originates from a man aged 18 to 30 in good health and CMV-seropositive. The chain employs TRBV7-2 and TRBJ1-1; D ambiguous. CDR3 coding DNA: TGTGCCAGCAGCCCCAGCACCCGAGGCACTGAAGCTTTCTTT. This encodes CASSPSTRGTEAFF.